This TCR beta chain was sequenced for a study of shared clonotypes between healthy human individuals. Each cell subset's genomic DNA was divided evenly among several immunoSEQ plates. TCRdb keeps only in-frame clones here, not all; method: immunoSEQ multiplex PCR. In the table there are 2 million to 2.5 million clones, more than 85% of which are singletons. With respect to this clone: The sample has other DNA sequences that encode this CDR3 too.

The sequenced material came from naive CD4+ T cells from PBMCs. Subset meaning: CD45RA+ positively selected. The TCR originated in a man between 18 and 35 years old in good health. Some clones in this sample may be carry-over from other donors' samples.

The CDR3 region has the DNA TGTGCCAGTAGTATTAGAGAGACCCAGTACTTC. Amino acid sequence: CASSIRETQYF. The chain couples TRBV19 to TRBJ2-5; D is undetermined. The germline gives CDR1 LNHDA, CDR2 SQIVND (reference sequence). The CDR3 loop spans 11 amino acids. V dropped 3 bases and J dropped 4 bases, with 3 bases sitting between them.